This TCR beta chain was captured by sequencing in a study of cytomegalovirus exposure and HLA in healthy donors. There are 13 residues in the CDR3. Deletions cut 0 bases from V and 3 bases from J, with 3 bases between. In germline, CDR1 is MNHEY, CDR2 SVGAGI. Libraries were prepared by immunoSEQ multiplex PCR; TCRdb keeps only in-frame clonotypes and omits some of them. The sample includes hundreds of thousands of clones, around 90% seen only once; the top ten take roughly 2%. Whole-study results and caveats: Accounts indicate the classifier identified cytomegalovirus status with strong specificity and sensitivity. The listing of approximately 160 TCR beta chains classed them as cytomegalovirus-associated.

In regard to this clone: Its target is unknown.

Specimen: PBMCs. This chain joins TRBV6-5 and TRBJ1-3; D is unclear. This sequence originates from a young woman in good health and CMV-seropositive. The CDR3 sequence is CASSYSRGNTIYF. The CDR3 nucleotides are TGTGCCAGCAGTTACTCGCGTGGAAACACCATATATTTT.